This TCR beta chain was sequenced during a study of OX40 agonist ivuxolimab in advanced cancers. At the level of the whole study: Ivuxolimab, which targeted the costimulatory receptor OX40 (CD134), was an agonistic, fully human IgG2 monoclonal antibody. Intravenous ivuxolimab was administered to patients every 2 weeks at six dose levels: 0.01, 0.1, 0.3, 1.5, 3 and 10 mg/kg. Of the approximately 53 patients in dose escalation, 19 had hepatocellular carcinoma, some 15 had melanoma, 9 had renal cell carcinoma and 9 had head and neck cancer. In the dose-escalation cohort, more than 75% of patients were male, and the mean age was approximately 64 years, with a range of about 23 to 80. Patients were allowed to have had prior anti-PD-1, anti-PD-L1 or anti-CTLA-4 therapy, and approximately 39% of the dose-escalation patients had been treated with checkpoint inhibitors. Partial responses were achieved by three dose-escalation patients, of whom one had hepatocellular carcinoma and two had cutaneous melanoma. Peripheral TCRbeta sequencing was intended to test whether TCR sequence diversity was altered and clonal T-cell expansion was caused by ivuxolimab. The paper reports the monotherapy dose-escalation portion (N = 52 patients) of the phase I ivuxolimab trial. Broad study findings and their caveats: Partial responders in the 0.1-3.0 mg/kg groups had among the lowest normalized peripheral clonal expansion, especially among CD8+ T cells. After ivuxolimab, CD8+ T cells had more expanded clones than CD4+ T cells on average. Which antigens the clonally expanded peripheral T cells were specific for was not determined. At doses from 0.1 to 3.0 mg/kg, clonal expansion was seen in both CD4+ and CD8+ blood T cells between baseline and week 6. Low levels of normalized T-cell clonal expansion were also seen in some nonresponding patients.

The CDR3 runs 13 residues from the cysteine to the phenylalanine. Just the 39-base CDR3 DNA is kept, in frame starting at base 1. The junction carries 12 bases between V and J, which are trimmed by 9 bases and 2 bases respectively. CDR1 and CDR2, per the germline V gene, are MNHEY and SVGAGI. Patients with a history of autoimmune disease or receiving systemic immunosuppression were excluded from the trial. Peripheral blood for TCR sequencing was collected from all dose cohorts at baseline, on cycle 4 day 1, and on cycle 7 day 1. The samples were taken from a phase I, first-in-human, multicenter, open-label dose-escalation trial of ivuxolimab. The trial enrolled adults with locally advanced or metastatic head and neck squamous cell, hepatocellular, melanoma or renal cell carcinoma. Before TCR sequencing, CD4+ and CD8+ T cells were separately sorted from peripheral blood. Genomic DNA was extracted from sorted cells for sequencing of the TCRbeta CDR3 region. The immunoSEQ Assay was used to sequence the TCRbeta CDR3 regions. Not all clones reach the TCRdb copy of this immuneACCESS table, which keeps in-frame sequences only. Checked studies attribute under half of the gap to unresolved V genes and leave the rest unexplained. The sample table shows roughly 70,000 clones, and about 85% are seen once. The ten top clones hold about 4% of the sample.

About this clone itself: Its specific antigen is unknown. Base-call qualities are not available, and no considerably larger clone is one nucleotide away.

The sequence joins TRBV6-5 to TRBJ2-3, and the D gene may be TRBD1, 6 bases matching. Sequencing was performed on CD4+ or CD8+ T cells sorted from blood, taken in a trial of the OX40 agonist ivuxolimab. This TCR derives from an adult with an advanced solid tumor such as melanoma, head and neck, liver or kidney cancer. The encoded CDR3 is CASSDSNTDTQYF. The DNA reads TGTGCCAGTTCGGACAGTAACACAGATACGCAGTATTTT.